This note documents a single T cell receptor beta chain sequence. Its specificity is not known. Libraries were prepared by immunoSEQ multiplex PCR; TCRdb keeps only in-frame clonotypes and omits some of them. This table holds about 170,000 clones, around 88% found once. Pooling covered second doses at about 4 or about 12 weeks. The sample originates from a study of T cell responses to AZD1222 COVID-19 vaccine. The V gene end was trimmed by 9 bases and the J gene end by 11 bases; junction bases not matched to a gene: 8. Germline V gene data show CDR1 as SNHLY and CDR2 as FYNNEI. There are 12 residues in the CDR3. General observations from the study: When two AZD1222 doses had been given, Spike-specific TCR breadth and depth rose. The study sampled repertoires only after the peak T cell response. Donors were largely white British and mainly female; clonal diversity was possibly underestimated.

The source material was peripheral blood, sampled 28 days after the second AZD1222 dose. This sequence was found in an adult who received the AZD1222 COVID-19 vaccine. The genes are TRBV2 and TRBJ1-4; 8 nucleotides agree with TRBD1. The chain's CDR3 is CARDRGDGKLFF. In nucleotides, the CDR3 is TGTGCCAGAGACAGGGGAGATGGTAAACTGTTTTTT.